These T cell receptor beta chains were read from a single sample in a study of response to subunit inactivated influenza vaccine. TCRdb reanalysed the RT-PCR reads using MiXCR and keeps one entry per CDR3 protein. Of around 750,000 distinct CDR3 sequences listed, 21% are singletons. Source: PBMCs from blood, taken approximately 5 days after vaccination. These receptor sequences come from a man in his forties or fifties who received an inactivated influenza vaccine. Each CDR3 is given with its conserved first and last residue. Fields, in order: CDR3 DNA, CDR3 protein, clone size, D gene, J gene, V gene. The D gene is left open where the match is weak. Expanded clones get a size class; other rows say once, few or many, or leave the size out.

TGTGCCAGCAGCACCCGCGGCGGCACAGATACGCAGTATTTT | CASSTRGGTDTQYF | many | - | TRBJ2-3 | TRBV5-6
TGTGCCAGCAGCCAAGGTCCGGGCCTCAACACTGAAGCTTTCTTT | CASSQGPGLNTEAFF | - | - | TRBJ1-1 | TRBV3-1
TGTGCCAGCAGCTTAACCGGCCTACGCCGCGCGAGCTCCTACAATGAGCAGTTCTTC | CASSLTGLRRASSYNEQFF | many | - | TRBJ2-1 | TRBV11-1
TGTGCCAGCAGCTTAACTATGGGGGCGGGCGCCTACGAGCAGTACTTC | CASSLTMGAGAYEQYF | - | - | TRBJ2-7 | TRBV7-8
TGTGCCAGCAGCTGGGGTGGTGGGGACGAGCAGTACTTC | CASSWGGGDEQYF | - | - | TRBJ2-7 | TRBV7-2
TGCAGTGCTAAACGGACAGAAGGGTCCTATGGCTACACCTTC | CSAKRTEGSYGYTF | few | - | TRBJ1-2 | TRBV20-1
TGTGCCAGCAGTTCCCAGACTGAACCGACCTACGAGCAGTACTTC | CASSSQTEPTYEQYF | - | - | TRBJ2-7 | TRBV12-3/TRBV12-4
TGTGCCAGCAGTTTTGGGGTAAGCGTCAATCAGCCCCAGCATTTT | CASSFGVSVNQPQHF | - | - | TRBJ1-5 | TRBV12-3/TRBV12-4
TGTGCCAGCAGCGTAGGGGAGTCCAAAAACATTCAGTACTTC | CASSVGESKNIQYF | - | - | TRBJ2-4 | TRBV9
TGTGCCAGCAGCCTGGGACTGGCGGGAGTCCCCACCGGGGAGCTGTTTTTT | CASSLGLAGVPTGELFF | few | TRBD2 | TRBJ2-2 | TRBV6-1
TGTGCCATCAGGGACACTAGGACAGGAACCTCGTATGGCTACACCTTC | CAIRDTRTGTSYGYTF | - | TRBD1 | TRBJ1-2 | TRBV10-3
TGTGCCATCAGTGGGGGGCCAGGACAAGGGCTTCAAGAGACCCAGTACTTC | CAISGGPGQGLQETQYF | few | - | TRBJ2-5 | TRBV10-3
TGTGCCAGCAGTTTCCGACCCATAGTAGGGGAGCTGTTTTTT | CASSFRPIVGELFF | - | - | TRBJ2-2 | TRBV6-5
TGCAGTGCTAGAGATGGACAGTTTAGCACAGATACGCAGTATTTT | CSARDGQFSTDTQYF | - | - | TRBJ2-3 | TRBV20-1
TGTGCCAGCAGGGAAGGAGGCAGTCGGCATGAGCAGTTCTTC | CASREGGSRHEQFF | many | - | TRBJ2-1 | TRBV12-3/TRBV12-4
TGTGCCAGCAGTCTAGGCAAGGATTCACCCCTCCACTTT | CASSLGKDSPLHF | many | - | TRBJ1-6 | TRBV12-3/TRBV12-4
TGTGCCAGCAGGGTGCGATGGGGATCCTACGAGCAGTACTTC | CASRVRWGSYEQYF | - | - | TRBJ2-7 | TRBV7-2
TGTGCCAGCAGTTACGCCTGGGCGGGTCCAACTAATGAAAAACTGTTTTTT | CASSYAWAGPTNEKLFF | - | - | TRBJ1-4 | TRBV6-2/TRBV6-3
TGCAGTGCTTTTGACTACGAGCAGTACTTC | CSAFDYEQYF | many | - | TRBJ2-7 | TRBV20-1
TGTGCCAGCAGGATGACAGGGTCCTACAATGAGCAGTTCTTC | CASRMTGSYNEQFF | many | TRBD1 | TRBJ2-1 | TRBV12-3/TRBV12-4
TGCGCCAGCAGCCCAGCGGGGGGCTTAGAGACCCAGTACTTC | CASSPAGGLETQYF | - | TRBD2 | TRBJ2-5 | TRBV5-1
TGCGCCAGCAGCGGACTAGCGGGAGGTAGTACTGAGCAGTTCTTC | CASSGLAGGSTEQFF | - | TRBD2 | TRBJ2-1 | TRBV5-1
TGTGCCAGCAGGAGGGGACAGGGGGCAAACGGGGAGCTGTTTTTT | CASRRGQGANGELFF | - | TRBD1 | TRBJ2-2 | TRBV25-1
TGTGCCAGCAAAGGCCAGCACCTCTCTGGAAACACCATATATTTT | CASKGQHLSGNTIYF | - | - | TRBJ1-3 | TRBV6-1
TGTGCCAGCAGCTGGACTAGCGGGGCCTACAATGAGCAGTTCTTC | CASSWTSGAYNEQFF | - | TRBD2 | TRBJ2-1 | TRBV6-2/TRBV6-3
TGTGCCAGCACCCGAGGGGTTCCAGAGACCCAGTACTTC | CASTRGVPETQYF | - | - | TRBJ2-5 | TRBV7-2
TGCGCCAGCAGCTTGGGGGCCCGGGGATATGGTTCACCCCTCCACTTT | CASSLGARGYGSPLHF | - | - | TRBJ1-6 | TRBV5-1
TGTGCCAGCAGAACTCGGAATAACAATGAGCAGTTCTTC | CASRTRNNNEQFF | - | - | TRBJ2-1 | TRBV6-6
TGCGCCAGCAGCATGACAGCGACCTATGGCTACACCTTC | CASSMTATYGYTF | few | - | TRBJ1-2 | TRBV5-1
TGCGCCAGCAGCCAAGATATGTTCACAGATACGCAGTATTTT | CASSQDMFTDTQYF | few | - | TRBJ2-3 | TRBV4-3
TGTGCCAGCACACAGGCATTTACGCAGTATTTT | CASTQAFTQYF | - | - | TRBJ2-3 | TRBV11-2
TGTGCCAGCAGGGACTATATCTACGAGCAGTACTTC | CASRDYIYEQYF | - | - | TRBJ2-7 | TRBV6-2/TRBV6-3
TGTGCCACCAAAACGGTTGGGTTGTCAGCGAACACCGGGGAGCTGTTTTTT | CATKTVGLSANTGELFF | - | - | TRBJ2-2 | TRBV10-3
TGTGCCAGCTCACCAGGCCCCAGGGATACGCAGTATTTT | CASSPGPRDTQYF | - | - | TRBJ2-3 | TRBV18
TGTGCCAGCAGCTCCTGGACTAGCTGGGGAAACAATGAGCAGTTCTTC | CASSSWTSWGNNEQFF | - | TRBD2 | TRBJ2-1 | TRBV7-9
TGCAGTGCCAGTTGGGGCAATCAGCCCCAGCATTTT | CSASWGNQPQHF | many | - | TRBJ1-5 | TRBV20-1
TGTGCCAGCAGTTTGGAAACCCGGACTAGCGGATACGAGCAGTACTTC | CASSLETRTSGYEQYF | - | TRBD2 | TRBJ2-7 | TRBV27
TGCGCCAGCAGCTTGGCCGATGACCGAGGGTATGGCTACACCTTC | CASSLADDRGYGYTF | - | - | TRBJ1-2 | TRBV5-1
TGTGCCAGCAGCTTGGGTATGGCCAGGGGGCATGGTGAGCAGTTCTTC | CASSLGMARGHGEQFF | many | TRBD1 | TRBJ2-1 | TRBV7-2
TGCAGTGCTAGAGGACGGCTTGGACTAGCGGGATTATACACAGATACGCAGTATTTT | CSARGRLGLAGLYTDTQYF | few | TRBD2 | TRBJ2-3 | TRBV20-1
TGTGCCAGCAGCTTCGGTCCAGCGGGGGATGAGCAGTTCTTC | CASSFGPAGDEQFF | - | TRBD2 | TRBJ2-1 | TRBV7-2
TGTGCCAGCAGGGCGGGACTCCCAACAGATACGCAGTATTTT | CASRAGLPTDTQYF | few | - | TRBJ2-3 | TRBV12-3/TRBV12-4
TGTGCCAGCAGCTTCCAGGGAGATAGCAATCAGCCCCAGCATTTT | CASSFQGDSNQPQHF | few | - | TRBJ1-5 | TRBV7-2
TGTGCCAGCAAGAGCGGGGGGGCCATTGGTCTGTATTTT | CASKSGGAIGLYF | - | TRBD2 | TRBJ2-3 | TRBV27
TGCGCCAGCAGCGCGGGACAGAATAATGAGCAGTTCTTC | CASSAGQNNEQFF | - | - | TRBJ2-1 | TRBV10-1
TGTGCCAGCAGCTCCGGGCCCTACGAGCAGTACTTC | CASSSGPYEQYF | many | - | TRBJ2-7 | TRBV6-5
TGTGCCAGCAGTAGGAAGGGGAGGACTGAAGCTTTCTTT | CASSRKGRTEAFF | few | - | TRBJ1-1 | TRBV27
TGCGCCAGCAGCCAAGAGTCAGCGCTGTATGGCTACACCTTC | CASSQESALYGYTF | - | - | TRBJ1-2 | TRBV4-1
TGTGCCAGCAGTTACCCGACACAGTACCAAGAGACCCAGTACTTC | CASSYPTQYQETQYF | few | - | TRBJ2-5 | TRBV6-2/TRBV6-3
TGCGCCAGCAGCTTGCTTGGACTAGCGGGAGAACAGTACTTC | CASSLLGLAGEQYF | - | TRBD2 | TRBJ2-7 | TRBV5-1
TGCAGTGCTAGAAAGAATGAGCAGTTCTTC | CSARKNEQFF | many | - | TRBJ2-1 | TRBV20-1